These T cell receptor beta chains were read from a single sample in a study of CD8 T cells in ankylosing spondylitis. MiXCR was run by TCRdb on the 5' RACE reads, yielding one entry per CDR3 protein. Among just under 550,000 distinct CDR3 sequences listed, roughly 13% were seen once. The sequenced sample was blood, either unsorted or a sorted T cell fraction (not recorded which). The receptors were gathered from a male donor with ankylosing spondylitis. The CDR3 runs from the conserved cysteine through the conserved F or W. The D gene is left open where the match is weak. Some rows mark clone size as missing; the rest say once, few, many or name a class of expanded clone.

d_call	clone_size	j_call	v_call	cdr3_aa	cdr3_nt
TRBD2	many	TRBJ2-7	TRBV7-2	CASSSTSGRAYEQYF	TGTGCCAGCAGCTCGACTAGCGGGAGGGCCTACGAGCAGTACTTC
TRBD1	.	TRBJ2-3	TRBV10-3	CAISWDRASTDTQYF	TGTGCCATCAGCTGGGACAGGGCGAGCACAGATACGCAGTATTTT
TRBD2	few	TRBJ2-1	TRBV25-1	CASSDSGTSGRWGDEQFF	TGTGCCAGCAGTGACAGCGGGACTAGCGGGAGGTGGGGGGATGAGCAGTTCTTC
TRBD2	few	TRBJ2-5	TRBV5-6	CASSFRELATTQYF	TGTGCCAGCAGTTTTAGGGAACTAGCGACGACCCAGTACTTC
.	.	TRBJ2-1	TRBV20-1	CSARDLGGIEQFF	TGCAGTGCTAGAGACTTGGGAGGTATTGAGCAGTTCTTC
TRBD1	few	TRBJ1-6	TRBV5-1	CASSVGQSSNSPLHF	TGCGCCAGCAGCGTGGGACAGAGTTCTAATTCACCCCTCCACTTT
TRBD1	few	TRBJ2-1	TRBV5-5	CASSLAGTGDNEQFF	TGTGCCAGCAGCTTGGCTGGGACAGGAGACAATGAGCAGTTCTTC
.	few	TRBJ2-3	TRBV15	CATSREGEADTQYF	TGTGCCACCAGCAGAGAGGGGGAGGCAGATACGCAGTATTTT
.	few	TRBJ2-5	TRBV10-3	CAISEPDPGPRGETQYF	TGTGCCATCAGTGAGCCCGACCCAGGCCCTAGGGGGGAGACCCAGTACTTC
.	many	TRBJ1-1	TRBV5-1	CASNRVAAGMNTEAFF	TGCGCCAGCAACCGTGTCGCGGCAGGGATGAACACTGAAGCTTTCTTT
.	few	TRBJ2-1	TRBV11-2	CASSPVASAVPAYNEQFF	TGTGCCAGCAGCCCCGTGGCTAGCGCCGTACCTGCCTACAATGAGCAGTTCTTC
.	.	TRBJ1-6	TRBV3-1	CASSQDGWRNSPLHF	TGTGCCAGCAGCCAAGACGGATGGAGGAATTCACCCCTCCACTTT
.	.	TRBJ1-6	TRBV7-9	CASSLDPGYNSPLHF	TGTGCCAGCAGCTTAGATCCAGGGTATAATTCACCCCTCCACTTT
.	.	TRBJ2-7	TRBV20-1	CSASGRTYYEQYF	TGCAGTGCTAGTGGCCGGACCTACTACGAGCAGTACTTC
TRBD1	once	TRBJ1-1	TRBV20-1	CSAKDRRNTEAFF	TGCAGTGCTAAGGACAGGAGGAACACTGAAGCTTTCTTT
.	many	TRBJ2-7	TRBV5-1	CASSLGSGSYEQYF	TGCGCCAGCAGCTTGGGGTCAGGCTCCTACGAGCAGTACTTC
.	few	TRBJ1-2	TRBV15	CATSYRAGANYGYTF	TGTGCCACCAGTTACCGTGCGGGGGCTAACTATGGCTACACCTTC
.	few	TRBJ1-2	TRBV5-1	CASSLGGEDSGYTF	TGCGCCAGCAGCTTAGGAGGGGAAGACAGCGGCTACACCTTC
TRBD1	.	TRBJ2-7	TRBV5-1	CASSPGTGAYDEQYF	TGCGCCAGCAGCCCCGGGACAGGGGCTTACGACGAGCAGTACTTC
.	.	TRBJ2-2	TRBV20-1	CSARGDGGELFF	TGCAGTGCTAGAGGGGATGGCGGGGAGCTGTTTTTT
TRBD1	few	TRBJ2-1	TRBV27	CASSRGTGVLNEQFF	TGTGCCAGCAGTCGTGGGACAGGGGTTTTGAATGAGCAGTTCTTC
TRBD1	.	TRBJ1-2	TRBV24-1	CATSDPQGIDYGYTF	TGTGCCACCAGTGACCCACAGGGGATCGACTATGGCTACACCTTC
.	many	TRBJ1-1	TRBV6-2/TRBV6-3	CATQDLNTEAFF	TGTGCCACCCAGGATTTGAACACTGAAGCTTTCTTT
.	few	TRBJ2-1	TRBV20-1	CSALSSASSYNEQFF	TGCAGTGCACTGAGTAGCGCGAGCTCCTACAATGAGCAGTTCTTC
.	few	TRBJ1-1	TRBV2	CARRTPIRTEAFF	TGTGCCAGGAGGACGCCTATTAGGACTGAAGCTTTCTTT
.	.	TRBJ1-1	TRBV20-1	CSAPATRGGTEAFF	TGCAGTGCTCCCGCCACAAGAGGCGGCACTGAAGCTTTCTTT
TRBD1	.	TRBJ2-3	TRBV12-3/TRBV12-4	CASSLGTGGQDTQYF	TGTGCCAGCAGTTTAGGGACAGGGGGCCAAGATACGCAGTATTTT
TRBD2	.	TRBJ2-2	TRBV27	CASSRVAGGNTGELFF	TGTGCCAGCAGCCGGGTAGCGGGAGGGAACACCGGGGAGCTGTTTTTT
.	.	TRBJ2-2	TRBV5-1	CASSLDGETGELFF	TGCGCCAGCAGCTTGGATGGAGAAACCGGGGAGCTGTTTTTT
TRBD1	few	TRBJ1-1	TRBV2	CASSEIGGQIMNTEAFF	TGTGCCAGCAGTGAAATAGGGGGCCAAATTATGAACACTGAAGCTTTCTTT
TRBD1	.	TRBJ2-2	TRBV27	CASSLSRGPPNTGELFF	TGTGCCAGCAGTTTATCGAGGGGGCCTCCGAACACCGGGGAGCTGTTTTTT
.	few	TRBJ2-6	TRBV5-1	CASSLDGRVFSGANVLTF	TGCGCCAGCAGCTTGGATGGGAGAGTCTTCTCTGGGGCCAACGTCCTGACTTTC
.	many	TRBJ1-4	TRBV10-3	CAISESGATNEKLFF	TGTGCCATCAGTGAGTCCGGGGCGACTAATGAAAAACTGTTTTTT
TRBD2	few	TRBJ2-7	TRBV20-1	CSARDGGGSSYEQYF	TGCAGTGCTAGAGATGGTGGCGGGAGCTCCTACGAGCAGTACTTC
.	.	TRBJ2-3	TRBV7-9	CASSLLAPYRGSTQYF	TGTGCCAGCAGCTTACTAGCTCCATATAGGGGTAGTACGCAGTATTTT
.	few	TRBJ2-1	TRBV12-3/TRBV12-4	CASSPPGRSSYNEQFF	TGTGCCAGCAGTCCCCCGGGGCGGAGCTCCTACAATGAGCAGTTCTTC
.	.	TRBJ2-2	TRBV4-2	CASSQRSEMSGELFF	TGTGCCAGCAGCCAAAGAAGTGAGATGAGCGGGGAGCTGTTTTTT
.	few	TRBJ1-2	TRBV7-2	CASSLAGGVGGYTF	TGTGCCAGCAGCTTAGCAGGGGGAGTCGGTGGCTACACCTTC
TRBD1	few	TRBJ1-1	TRBV20-1	CSAREPDRENTEAFF	TGCAGTGCTAGAGAGCCAGACAGGGAGAACACTGAAGCTTTCTTT
.	.	TRBJ2-1	TRBV7-9	CASSLPGPEQFF	TGTGCCAGCAGCTTGCCGGGGCCCGAGCAGTTCTTC
TRBD1	few	TRBJ2-1	TRBV5-1	CASSLRPGTVNNEQFF	TGCGCCAGCAGCTTGCGGCCAGGGACAGTCAACAATGAGCAGTTCTTC
TRBD2	.	TRBJ2-5	TRBV5-1	CASSPALAGAGETQYF	TGCGCCAGCAGCCCCGCGCTAGCGGGGGCGGGGGAGACCCAGTACTTC
.	.	TRBJ2-2	TRBV4-2	CASSQEGAGNTGELFF	TGTGCCAGCAGCCAAGAGGGGGCGGGGAACACCGGGGAGCTGTTTTTT
TRBD1	few	TRBJ2-3	TRBV29-1	CSVVGQAYTDTQYF	TGCAGCGTAGTGGGACAGGCCTACACAGATACGCAGTATTTT
TRBD1	few	TRBJ2-3	TRBV5-1	CASSWGQGKTDTQYF	TGCGCCAGCAGCTGGGGACAGGGGAAGACAGATACGCAGTATTTT
.	.	TRBJ2-1	TRBV11-3	CASSLDALKQFF	TGTGCCAGCAGCTTAGATGCCCTCAAGCAGTTCTTC
.	many	TRBJ2-1	TRBV5-1	CASSLSNYNEQFF	TGCGCCAGCAGCTTGTCCAATTACAATGAGCAGTTCTTC
.	.	TRBJ1-1	TRBV20-1	CSASDTDEAFF	TGCAGTGCATCAGACACCGATGAAGCTTTCTTT
TRBD2	.	TRBJ2-2	TRBV11-2	CASSTLGLAGGPTGELFF	TGTGCCAGCAGCACCCTGGGACTAGCGGGAGGGCCGACCGGGGAGCTGTTTTTT
.	.	TRBJ2-7	TRBV20-1	CSTSPRQEQYF	TGCAGTACTAGCCCCAGACAAGAGCAGTACTTC
.	few	TRBJ2-6	TRBV20-1	CSAQDSRSGANVLTF	TGCAGTGCGCAGGACAGCCGCTCTGGGGCCAACGTCCTGACTTTC
.	few	TRBJ1-5	TRBV19	CASTPPGLRNQPQHF	TGTGCCAGTACCCCACCGGGACTAAGGAATCAGCCCCAGCATTTT